The 23 T cell receptor beta chains listed next were all sequenced from one sample in a study of T cells expressing NK-cell markers. TCRdb reprocessed the 5' RACE reads, keeping one entry per CDR3 protein, no DNA. This sample contains about 460,000 distinct CDR3 sequences. Sequences were obtained from blood T cells: a sorted CD56 or NKG2C T cell subset, CD4+ or CD8+ T cells, or bulk PBMC T cells (not recorded which). These receptors all stem from a woman between 50 and 59 years old in good health.

The chain employs TRBV6-6 and TRBJ2-5; with no DNA, the TCRdb D assignment of TRBD1 cannot be verified. The CDR3 length is 16 residues. Germline V gene data show CDR1 as MNHNY and CDR2 as SVGAGI (reference sequence). CDR3 protein: CASSDRGGGIKETQYF.

The gene calls are TRBV24-1 and TRBJ2-3; TCRdb lists TRBD2, though no DNA is available to test this call. CDR1 and CDR2 from the germline V gene are KGHDR and SFDVKD. This CDR3 is built from 17 residues. This chain's CDR3 is CATSVAGGAPSTDTQYF.

The chain links TRBV27 to TRBJ1-5. Germline V gene data show CDR1 as MNHEY and CDR2 as SMNVEV (reference sequence). CDR3 length: 12 amino acids. CDR3 protein: CASNDPNQPQHF.

The rearrangement joins TRBV29-1 to TRBJ1-3. The CDR3 contains 13 residues. Germline V lookup: CDR1 SQVTM, CDR2 ANQGSEA. The CDR3 here is CSVEALFGNTIYF.

The chain links TRBV7-9 to TRBJ2-1; TCRdb outputs TRBD2, but without DNA this stays unchecked. The CDR3 extends over 17 amino acids. Germline-derived CDR1 and CDR2 are SEHNR and FQNEAQ (reference sequence). CDR3 region: CASSLVGGLSSYNEQFF.

The chain carries TRBV7-2 and TRBJ2-7; the D gene TCRdb calls, TRBD2, cannot be checked with no DNA. There are 15 residues in the CDR3. The germline V gene encodes CDR1 SGHTA and CDR2 FQGNSA. The CDR3 sequence: CASSLVGGGDYEQYF.

V is TRBV20-1 and J is TRBJ2-7; TCRdb's D gene call, TRBD1, goes unchecked for lack of DNA. Looked up from germline, CDR1 is DFQATT and CDR2 is SNEGSKA (reference sequence). This CDR3 spans 13 amino acids. CDR3 sequence reads: CSAPSAPSMVQYF.

The chain couples TRBV24-1 to TRBJ2-2; TCRdb outputs TRBD2, but without DNA this stays unchecked. The CDR3 extends over 17 amino acids. Germline V CDR1 and CDR2: KGHDR, SFDVKD. CDR3 amino acids: CATSGWTSGKRIGELFF.

The chain has TRBV6-2 or TRBV6-3 and TRBJ2-1; the D gene TCRdb calls, TRBD2, cannot be checked with no DNA. Germline assignment: CDR1 MNHEY and CDR2 SVGEGT. This CDR3 is 15 amino acids long. Here the CDR3 reads CASSSTSGSWYEQFF.

V gene TRBV4-1 combines with J gene TRBJ1-1. Germline CDR1 and CDR2: MGHRA and YSYEKL. This CDR3 spans 14 amino acids. The CDR3 region is CASSLDIETGEAFF.

V gene TRBV24-1 combines with J gene TRBJ2-1; TCRdb's D gene call, TRBD1, goes unchecked for lack of DNA. Germline V gives CDR1 KGHDR, CDR2 SFDVKD. CDR3 length: 16 residues. The chain's CDR3 is CATSDPGTPRSNEQFF.

The chain joins TRBV5-1 to TRBJ2-2; the TCRdb D gene call, TRBD2, has no DNA to confirm it. From germline, CDR1 is SGHRS and CDR2 YFSETQ. The CDR3 is 16 residues long. The CDR3: CASSLQAGAFGGELFF.

V gene TRBV5-5 combines with J gene TRBJ2-4. The CDR3 runs to 14 residues. Germline loops: CDR1 SGHKS, CDR2 YYEKEE (reference sequence). The CDR3 loop reads CASSPGVAKNIQYF.

This chain's CDR3 is CASSSLAGGPGTQYF. The rearrangement joins TRBV7-9 to TRBJ2-3; TCRdb indicates TRBD2, and absent DNA this call remains unverified. This CDR3 comprises 15 residues. Germline V CDR1 and CDR2: SEHNR, FQNEAQ (reference sequence).

Here the CDR3 reads CASSPTLQETQYF. This rearrangement joins TRBV11-2 to TRBJ2-5. The CDR3 extends over 13 amino acids. Germline-derived CDR1 and CDR2 are SGHAT and FQNNGV.

The chain has TRBV9 and TRBJ2-1; with no DNA, the TCRdb D assignment of TRBD1 cannot be verified. The CDR3 spans 17 residues. Per the germline V gene, CDR1 is SGDLS and CDR2 is YYNGEE. CDR3 amino acids: CASSVGPGGTFENEQFF.

The V gene is TRBV7-2, the J gene TRBJ2-1. From germline, CDR1 is SGHTA and CDR2 FQGNSA. There are 13 residues in the CDR3. The CDR3 is CASTFTSVGNPFF.

The rearrangement joins TRBV12-3 or TRBV12-4 to TRBJ2-7. The CDR3 has 11 residues. CDR3 sequence: CASSLGPGRDF.

The rearrangement uses TRBV20-1 and TRBJ2-2; TCRdb returns TRBD2, unconfirmable since there is no DNA. Looked up from germline, CDR1 is DFQATT and CDR2 is SNEGSKA (reference sequence). This CDR3 has 16 amino acids. Here the CDR3 reads CSANLGLAGATGELFF.

The chain has TRBV12-3 or TRBV12-4 and TRBJ2-2; lacking DNA, the TRBD1 call made by TCRdb goes unchecked. This CDR3 region has 17 residues. CDR3 sequence: CASSLEGTGVSTGELFF.

This sequence joins TRBV29-1 and TRBJ2-1; lacking DNA, the TRBD2 call made by TCRdb goes unchecked. This CDR3 is built from 12 residues. Germline V gene lookup returns CDR1 SQVTM and CDR2 ANQGSEA. This CDR3 is CSAVVGVNEQFF.

CDR3 region: CASSSGQGRGGTSINEQFF. The chain carries TRBV12-3 or TRBV12-4 and TRBJ2-1; the D call from TCRdb, TRBD2, cannot be confirmed without DNA. The CDR3 runs 19 residues.

The chain combines TRBV12-3 or TRBV12-4 with TRBJ2-1; TCRdb calls TRBD2, which cannot be checked without DNA. The CDR3 runs 16 residues. The CDR3 here is CASSRAGGPQYNEQFF.